The present T cell receptor (beta chain) was sequenced within a study of identical twins. Study results and caveats: Conclusions relied on cross-sectional statistical analysis, not following the same donors. There was more out-of-frame TCR alpha sharing in monozygotic twins than models estimated.

TCRdb passed the 5' RACE reads through MiXCR, listing each CDR3 protein once. The repertoire holds more than 400,000 distinct CDR3 sequences, with 12% to 15% as singletons. Turning to this clonotype: Its antigen is unknown.

The germline gives CDR1 SGHAT, CDR2 FQNNGV. The CDR3 is made up of 15 amino acids. V was pared by 11 bases and J by 2 bases, with 5 bases of the junction left unmatched. Every donor was a healthy Caucasian. The data also belong to a second study, concerning yellow fever vaccine responses in identical twins.

V and J are TRBV11-2 and TRBJ2-2, with 13 bases lining up with TRBD2. The sequencing input was CD4+ T cells sorted from blood. The sequence was obtained from a woman aged 18-35 years in good health. The CDR3 region is CAGRLAGGNTGELFF. The CDR3 DNA sequence: TGTGCCGGCCGACTAGCGGGAGGCAACACCGGGGAGCTGTTTTTT.